These T cell receptor beta chains were read from a single sample in a study of PD-1 blockade in classical Hodgkin lymphoma. Profiled with immunoSEQ multiplex PCR; TCRdb holds only in-frame clones, not every one. The sample shows 95,000 to 100,000 clones, around 89% of them seen only once. Here the sequenced sample was peripheral blood mononuclear cells (PBMCs), taken before the second cycle of nivolumab. All receptors come from a human donor with classical Hodgkin lymphoma. CDR3s include the opening cysteine and the closing phenylalanine or tryptophan. The D gene is left open where the match is weak. Some rows have no size entry. The others give once, few or many, or a class for an expanded clone.

v_call	j_call	d_call	clone_size	cdr3_aa	cdr3_nt
TRBV30	TRBJ2-7	-	-	CAWSVGRAYEQYF	TGTGCCTGGAGTGTAGGCAGGGCCTACGAGCAGTACTTC
TRBV7-9	TRBJ1-5	-	-	CASSLGVGGTNSNQPQHF	TGTGCCAGCAGCTTAGGGGTGGGCGGAACGAATAGCAATCAGCCCCAGCATTTT
TRBV5-4	TRBJ2-1	TRBD2	-	CASSLGIAGGYNEQFF	TGTGCCAGCAGCTTGGGGATAGCGGGGGGGTACAATGAGCAGTTCTTC
TRBV4-2	TRBJ2-2	-	-	CASSRLMGYTGELFF	TGTGCCAGCAGCCGCCTTATGGGGTACACCGGGGAGCTGTTTTTT
TRBV7-9	TRBJ1-1	-	-	CASSLAGANTEAFF	TGTGCCAGCAGCTTAGCAGGGGCAAACACTGAAGCTTTCTTT
TRBV5-6	TRBJ2-3	-	-	CASSLVLRADTQYF	TGTGCCAGCAGCTTGGTTCTACGAGCGGATACGCAGTATTTT
TRBV10-3	TRBJ2-3	-	-	CAISDRVGSTDTQYF	TGTGCCATCAGTGACAGGGTTGGGAGCACAGATACGCAGTATTTT
TRBV7-9	TRBJ1-5	-	-	CASSPDGRADGQPQHF	TGTGCCAGCAGCCCCGATGGCAGGGCCGATGGACAGCCCCAGCATTTT
TRBV6-6	TRBJ1-1	TRBD1	-	CASRGGQVNTEAFF	TGTGCCAGCAGAGGGGGACAGGTGAACACTGAAGCTTTCTTT
TRBV30	TRBJ1-6	-	-	CAWSSQGNSPLHF	TGTGCCTGGAGTAGCCAGGGTAATTCACCCCTCCACTTT
TRBV30	TRBJ1-1	-	few	CACAGGTEAFF	TGTGCCTGTGCAGGTGGAACTGAAGCTTTCTTT
TRBV4-2	TRBJ1-3	-	-	CASSQERQLLGNTIYF	TGTGCCAGCAGCCAAGAACGACAGCTCCTCGGAAACACCATATATTTT
TRBV5-1	TRBJ2-1	TRBD2	-	CASTLAGANLVSYNEQFF	TGCGCCAGCACCCTAGCGGGCGCTAATCTCGTCTCCTACAATGAGCAGTTCTTC
TRBV28	TRBJ2-3	TRBD1	-	CASTDRVTDTQYF	TGTGCCAGCACCGACAGGGTGACAGATACGCAGTATTTT
TRBV19	TRBJ2-3	TRBD2	-	CASSMTSRSRVTQYF	TGTGCCAGTAGTATGACTAGCCGCTCAAGAGTTACGCAGTATTTT
TRBV5-5	TRBJ2-7	-	-	CASSSNSEQYF	TGTGCCAGCAGCTCGAATAGCGAGCAGTACTTC
TRBV6-5	TRBJ2-7	-	-	CASSYFDRRYEQYF	TGTGCCAGCAGTTATTTCGACAGGAGGTACGAGCAGTACTTC
TRBV30	TRBJ2-5	-	-	CAWSEPYGETQYF	TGTGCCTGGAGTGAACCCTATGGGGAGACCCAGTACTTC
TRBV10-1	TRBJ2-5	-	-	CASLPLYF	TGCGCCAGCCTACCGCTGTACTTC
TRBV18	TRBJ2-2	-	once	CASSPVARVPGELFF	TGTGCCAGCTCGCCGGTTGCGAGGGTCCCCGGGGAGCTGTTTTTT
TRBV7-2	TRBJ2-4	TRBD1	-	CASSPGQGIENIQYF	TGTGCCAGCAGCCCGGGACAGGGTATCGAAAACATTCAGTACTTC
TRBV19	TRBJ2-2	TRBD1	-	CASLLGTGETGELFF	TGTGCCAGCCTATTAGGGACAGGGGAAACCGGGGAGCTGTTTTTT
TRBV2	TRBJ1-5	-	-	CASSGLLFNQPQHF	TGTGCCAGCAGTGGTCTCCTGTTTAATCAGCCCCAGCATTTT
TRBV10-3	TRBJ1-2	-	-	CAISPDPNYGYTF	TGTGCCATCAGCCCGGATCCTAACTATGGCTACACCTTC
TRBV5-5	TRBJ1-2	TRBD1	-	CASSSSVHTGVYYGYTF	TGTGCCAGCAGCTCCTCGGTTCACACAGGGGTCTACTATGGCTACACCTTC
TRBV18	TRBJ2-1	TRBD1	-	CASSPPTGTGFNEQFF	TGTGCCAGCTCACCACCCACCGGGACAGGGTTCAATGAGCAGTTCTTC
TRBV19	TRBJ1-1	-	-	CASRPPPGTTEAFF	TGTGCCAGTAGACCCCCTCCGGGGACCACTGAAGCTTTCTTT
TRBV9	TRBJ2-1	-	-	CASSVGAGVSDNEQFF	TGTGCCAGCAGCGTAGGGGCAGGGGTCAGCGACAATGAGCAGTTCTTC
TRBV4-1	TRBJ2-2	TRBD1	-	CASQTGGGSSNTGELFF	TGCGCCAGCCAAACAGGGGGCGGGAGCTCAAACACCGGGGAGCTGTTTTTT
TRBV9	TRBJ2-3	TRBD2	-	CASSVGNGGVVDTQYF	TGTGCCAGCAGCGTAGGAAACGGGGGGGTGGTAGATACGCAGTATTTT
TRBV7-9	TRBJ2-7	-	-	CASSSLGIGEQYF	TGTGCCAGCAGCTCGCTCGGGATCGGCGAGCAGTACTTC
TRBV29-1	TRBJ1-2	TRBD1	-	CSVEGTGGFNYGYTF	TGCAGCGTTGAAGGAACAGGGGGGTTTAACTATGGCTACACCTTC
TRBV7-2	TRBJ2-7	-	-	CASSLSGGYTRGQYF	TGTGCCAGCAGCTTATCGGGCGGGTACACTCGTGGGCAGTACTTC
TRBV30	TRBJ2-2	-	-	CAWLKGGGELFF	TGTGCCTGGCTCAAAGGTGGCGGGGAGCTGTTTTTT
TRBV4-1	TRBJ2-3	TRBD1	-	CASSHSDRGATQYF	TGCGCCAGCAGCCATTCGGACAGGGGGGCTACGCAGTATTTT
TRBV7-8	TRBJ1-1	TRBD1	once	CASSSLRRQGPTEAFF	TGTGCCAGCAGCTCCCTCCGCAGACAGGGTCCCACTGAAGCTTTCTTT
TRBV7-9	TRBJ1-2	-	-	CASSFDRRRSEGYGYTF	TGTGCCAGCAGCTTCGACCGAAGGAGGTCGGAGGGCTATGGCTACACCTTC
TRBV11-2	TRBJ1-2	-	-	CASSPGPEYGYTF	TGTGCCAGCAGCCCGGGTCCGGAATATGGCTACACCTTC
TRBV5-6	TRBJ1-5	-	-	CASSFWQANQPQHF	TGTGCCAGCAGCTTTTGGCAGGCCAATCAGCCCCAGCATTTT
TRBV29-1	TRBJ2-7	-	few	CSVEHSYEQYF	TGCAGCGTCGAACATTCCTACGAGCAGTACTTC
TRBV4-1	TRBJ2-1	TRBD2	-	CASRVRGLAGGNEQFF	TGCGCCAGCAGAGTCAGGGGACTAGCGGGGGGGAATGAGCAGTTCTTC
TRBV9	TRBJ2-7	TRBD2	-	CASSENNWGGPAYEQYF	TGTGCCAGCAGCGAAAACAACTGGGGGGGACCAGCCTACGAGCAGTACTTC
TRBV28	TRBJ2-1	-	-	CASSLPSTGGNEQFF	TGTGCCAGCAGTTTGCCGTCGACAGGTGGGAATGAGCAGTTCTTC
TRBV6-8	TRBJ2-7	-	-	CASSSTGTSYEQYF	TGTGCCAGCAGTTCGACAGGGACTTCCTACGAGCAGTACTTC
TRBV7-9	TRBJ1-6	-	-	CASSLGREFPLHF	TGTGCCAGTAGCTTGGGGAGGGAATTTCCCCTCCACTTT
TRBV7-9	TRBJ2-1	TRBD2	once	CASSPSGGPHNEQFF	TGTGCCAGCAGCCCCAGCGGGGGCCCCCACAATGAGCAGTTCTTC
TRBV5-1	TRBJ1-2	-	-	CASSLGHNGYTF	TGCGCCAGCAGCTTGGGACATAACGGCTACACCTTC
TRBV5-6	TRBJ1-6	-	once	CASSSAGVSPLHF	TGTGCCAGCAGCTCGGCAGGGGTCTCACCCCTCCACTTT